Below, 25 T cell receptor beta chains from the same sample are listed, as sequenced in a study of CD8 T cells in Susac syndrome. Reverse transcription used roughly 0.45 to 1 ug RNA and random hexamers. TCRdb redid the calling of the immunoSEQ multiplex PCR reads with MiXCR, one entry per CDR3 protein. The sample shows 150,000 to 180,000 distinct CDR3 sequences, 95% to 96% of them seen only once. Sequenced material: CD8+ T cells from PBMCs. The receptors derive from a human donor with multiple sclerosis.

The chain carries TRBV15 and TRBJ2-6; D gene unclear. The CDR3 totals 16 residues. Trimming removed 0 bases at V and 0 bases at J, with 6 bases between. CDR1 and CDR2 from the germline V gene are LNHNV and YYDKDF (reference sequence). CDR3 region: CATSRDVNSGANVLTF. Here the CDR3 DNA reads TGTGCCACCAGCAGAGATGTCAACTCTGGGGCCAACGTCCTGACTTTC.

V gene TRBV20-1 combines with J gene TRBJ1-1; D is undetermined. CDR1 is DFQATT, CDR2 SNEGSKA, per germline (reference sequence). The V end lost 3 bases, the J end lost 5 bases, and 7 bases lay between the germline ends. The CDR3 contains 11 residues. This chain's CDR3 is CSASPGTEAFF. The CDR3 DNA is TGCAGTGCTAGCCCTGGAACTGAAGCTTTCTTT.

This rearrangement joins TRBV2 to TRBJ2-5, with D tentatively TRBD2 (6 bases). The CDR3 totals 14 residues. Germline CDR1 SNHLY, CDR2 FYNNEI. V shed 8 bases and J shed 0 bases, with 13 bases lying between them. The CDR3 DNA follows: TGTGCCAGCGCAGGGAGGCAAAACCAAGAGACCCAGTACTTC. It codes for CASAGRQNQETQYF.

This chain joins TRBV10-3 and TRBJ1-1, with a weak D call TRBD1 (6 bases). The CDR3 is 14 amino acids. Trimming shortened V by 4 bases and J by 2 bases, and 11 bases separated the two germline ends. CDR1 and CDR2 (germline): ENHRY, SYGVKD. CDR3 nucleotide sequence: TGTGCCATCAGTGTCGGACAGATTAACACTGAAGCTTTCTTT. Amino acids: CAISVGQINTEAFF.

The chain combines TRBV29-1 with TRBJ2-3; D is undetermined. The CDR3 is 14 amino acids. Germline V gives CDR1 SQVTM, CDR2 ANQGSEA. Trimming took off 6 bases at V and 0 bases at J, with 13 bases between the two ends. CDR3 nucleotide sequence: TGCAGCGTCCTTATGGGTACTAGCACAGATACGCAGTATTTT. Its translation is CSVLMGTSTDTQYF.

CDR3 coding DNA: TGTGCCAGCAGTCCGATCGGGGGGCCCTACGAGCAGTACGTC. Its protein product is CASSPIGGPYEQYV. The chain recombines TRBV27 with TRBJ2-7, with D possibly being TRBD2 (7 bases). Trimming shortened V by 5 bases and J by 2 bases, and 13 bases separated the two germline ends. This CDR3 comprises 14 residues. Germline V lookup: CDR1 MNHEY, CDR2 SMNVEV (reference sequence).

The rearrangement uses TRBV15 and TRBJ2-3; D remains unclear. Germline values: CDR1 LNHNV, CDR2 YYDKDF (reference sequence). V shed 1 base and J shed 3 bases, with 8 bases lying between them. This CDR3 region has 14 residues. CDR3 nucleotides: TGTGCCACCAGCAGAGGGTTAGGGACAGATACGCAGTATTTT. Its translation: CATSRGLGTDTQYF.

The J gene is TRBJ2-1, the V gene TRBV2, with D perhaps being TRBD1 or TRBD2 (6 bases each). Germline V gives CDR1 SNHLY, CDR2 FYNNEI. CDR3 size: 15 residues. V lost 8 bases to trimming and J lost 8 bases, with 22 bases between them. The CDR3, as DNA: TGTGCCAGCCCCTCCGCTTACGGGGGCGCGGATGAGCAGTTCTTC. Its translation: CASPSAYGGADEQFF.

This chain links TRBV12-3 or TRBV12-4 with TRBJ2-1, with D possibly TRBD2 on 6 matching bases. CDR3 size: 15 residues. Trimming removed 0 bases from V and 2 bases from J, with 8 bases in between. The CDR3 coding sequence is TGTGCCAGCAGTTTAGCGGGGGGTGCCTACAATGAGCAGTTCTTC. Residues: CASSLAGGAYNEQFF.

The CDR3 here is CASSQVQYLEQFF. The CDR3 DNA reads as TGTGCCAGCAGCCAAGTACAGTACCTTGAGCAGTTCTTC. This chain joins TRBV14 and TRBJ2-1, with no clear D. Germline CDR1 is SGHDN and CDR2 is FVKESK. With 1 base removed from V and 9 bases from J, the gap between germline ends came to 10 bases. CDR3 length: 13 residues.

V usage is TRBV9 and J usage is TRBJ1-3; no definite D call. This CDR3 has 14 amino acids. The germline V gene encodes CDR1 SGDLS and CDR2 YYNGEE. Trimming cost V 6 bases and J 7 bases, with 17 bases left between them. The CDR3 bases are TGTGCCAGCAACCTGGACGGTGAAGTGAACACCATATATTTT. It is translated as CASNLDGEVNTIYF.

The chain has TRBV7-9 and TRBJ2-1, with D perhaps TRBD1 (5 bases). V was cut by 3 bases and J by 7 bases, with 7 bases left in between. The germline gives CDR1 SEHNR, CDR2 FQNEAQ (reference sequence). CDR3 length: 12 amino acids. CDR3 sequence: CASSFQGNEQFF. Here the CDR3 DNA reads TGTGCCAGCAGCTTCCAGGGTAATGAGCAGTTCTTC.

J is TRBJ2-3 and V is TRBV14, with 7 bases matching TRBD2. V lost 5 bases to trimming and J lost 2 bases; unmatched junction nucleotides: 10. Germline loops: CDR1 SGHDN, CDR2 FVKESK. The CDR3 totals 16 residues. CDR3 residues: CASSSLGGSYTDTQYF. The CDR3 DNA sequence: TGTGCCAGCAGCTCCCTGGGGGGGTCGTACACAGATACGCAGTATTTT.

The V gene is TRBV2, the J gene TRBJ2-7, with D possibly being TRBD1 or TRBD2 (5 bases each). CDR1 and CDR2 from the germline V gene are SNHLY and FYNNEI. There are 13 residues in the CDR3. Trimming cost V 6 bases and J 4 bases, with 13 bases left between them. CDR3 nucleotides: TGTGCCAGCAGACCACCGGGACGGTACGAGCAGTACGTC. Translating gives CASRPPGRYEQYV.

The J gene is TRBJ1-2, the V gene TRBV2, with TRBD1 matching 8 bases. Unmatched junction bases numbered 6, after V lost 3 bases and J lost 6 bases. Germline V gene sequence: CDR1 SNHLY, CDR2 FYNNEI. The CDR3 contains 14 residues. CDR3 DNA: TGTGCCAGCAGTGATCCCTGGACAGGGAATGGCTACACCTTC. Protein sequence: CASSDPWTGNGYTF.

The chain links TRBV3-1 to TRBJ2-3; tentatively, D is TRBD2 (6 bases). The CDR3 covers 18 residues. Germline CDR1 and CDR2: LGHDT and YNNKEL (reference sequence). V gave up 0 bases and J gave up 2 bases, with 18 bases separating them. For the CDR3, the DNA is TGTGCCAGCAGCCAAGACGATCGTTCGGGACTTTACACAGATACGCAGTATTTT. Translating gives CASSQDDRSGLYTDTQYF.

The rearrangement uses TRBV27 and TRBJ2-3; the D gene is possibly TRBD2 (6 bases). CDR3 length: 15 residues. Trimming removed 4 bases from V and 0 bases from J, with 11 bases in between. CDR1 and CDR2 from the germline V gene are MNHEY and SMNVEV (reference sequence). In nucleotides, the CDR3 is TGTGCCAGCAGTTGGGGCGGGGCAAGCACAGATACGCAGTATTTT. The encoded protein is CASSWGGASTDTQYF.

This clonotype appeared a single time. The chain recombines TRBV12-3 or TRBV12-4 with TRBJ2-6; D might be TRBD1 or TRBD2, each matching 6 bases. The CDR3 sequence is 16 residues long. Trimming stripped 10 bases from V and 0 bases from J, with 16 bases between. CDR3 in DNA: TGTGCCACCGAGGGGGGACATCCCTCTGGGGCCAACGTCCTGACTTTC. This translates into CATEGGHPSGANVLTF.

This clonotype appeared once. This chain connects TRBV30 to TRBJ1-1; 8 bases line up with TRBD1. V gave up 5 bases and J gave up 5 bases; unmatched junction bases: 4. There are 12 residues in the CDR3. Germline V gives CDR1 GTSNPN, CDR2 SVGIG (reference sequence). The CDR3 DNA follows: TGTGCCTGGGGGACAGGCGGGACTGAAGCTTTCTTT. Encoded protein: CAWGTGGTEAFF.

The V and J genes are TRBV14 and TRBJ2-3; the D is unclear. CDR1 is SGHDN, CDR2 FVKESK, per germline. V lost 3 bases and J lost 3, with 13 bases in between. CDR3 length equals 15 residues. The CDR3 DNA reads as TGTGCCAGCAGCCAGCGAGGTTACGAGACAGATACGCAGTATTTT. It translates to CASSQRGYETDTQYF.

In this sample, this clonotype turned up a few times. The chain joins TRBV30 to TRBJ1-5; 10 bases map to TRBD1. The length of the CDR3 is 14 residues. Losses at the gene ends were 0 bases for V and 5 bases for J; bases not matched to a gene: 1. Germline CDR1 is GTSNPN and CDR2 is SVGIG (reference sequence). CDR3 protein: CAWSVGQGDQPQHF. In DNA form, the CDR3 reads TGTGCCTGGAGTGTTGGACAGGGGGATCAGCCCCAGCATTTT.

The chain uses TRBV4-1 and TRBJ2-2; D is uncertain. Per germline, CDR1 MGHRA and CDR2 YSYEKL. Deletions cut 4 bases from V and 6 bases from J, with 9 bases between. The CDR3 consists of 13 residues. CDR3 amino acids: CASSPLVPGELFF. The CDR3 coding sequence is TGCGCCAGCAGCCCTCTGGTTCCCGGGGAGCTGTTTTTT.

This chain links TRBV30 with TRBJ2-5, with D perhaps matching TRBD2 (6 bases). With 5 bases removed from V and 7 bases from J, the gap between germline ends came to 20 bases. This CDR3 spans 14 amino acids. CDR1 and CDR2 (germline): GTSNPN, SVGIG (reference sequence). The CDR3 DNA reads TGTGCCTGGGTAGCGGAGACCACAAAAGGGACCCAGTACTTC. Its protein product is CAWVAETTKGTQYF.

This clonotype has just a few counts. The chain joins TRBV4-1 to TRBJ1-1, with D unclear. The CDR3 spans 12 residues. Germline V gives CDR1 MGHRA, CDR2 YSYEKL. Trimming removed 3 bases at V and 2 bases at J, with 4 bases between. The CDR3 sequence: CASSQPNTEAFF. In DNA, the CDR3 is TGCGCCAGCAGCCAGCCCAACACTGAAGCTTTCTTT.

V usage is TRBV20-1 and J usage is TRBJ1-1; D possibly corresponds to TRBD1 (5 bases). CDR3 length equals 14 residues. V dropped 6 bases and J dropped 5 bases, with 19 bases sitting between them. Germline-derived CDR1 and CDR2 are DFQATT and SNEGSKA (reference sequence). CDR3: CSAQGREPRTEAFF. Here the CDR3 DNA reads TGCAGTGCCCAGGGACGGGAGCCGCGTACTGAAGCTTTCTTT.